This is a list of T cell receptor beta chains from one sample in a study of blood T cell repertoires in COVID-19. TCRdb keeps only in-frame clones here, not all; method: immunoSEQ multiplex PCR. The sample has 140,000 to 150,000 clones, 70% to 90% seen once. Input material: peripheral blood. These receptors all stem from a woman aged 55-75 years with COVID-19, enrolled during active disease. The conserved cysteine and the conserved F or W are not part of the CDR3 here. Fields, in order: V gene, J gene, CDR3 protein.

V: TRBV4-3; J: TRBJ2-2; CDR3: ASSLGGRGPNTGELF
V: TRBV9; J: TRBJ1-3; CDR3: ASSVEHSGNTIY
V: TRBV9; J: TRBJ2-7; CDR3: ASSDTSGGSSYEQY
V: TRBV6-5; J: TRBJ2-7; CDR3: ASNFRGRSYEQY
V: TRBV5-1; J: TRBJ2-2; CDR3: ASTSGGETGELF
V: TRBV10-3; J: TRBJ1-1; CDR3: AISEVNKNTEAF
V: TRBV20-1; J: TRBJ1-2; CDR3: SASTAGEGDYGYT
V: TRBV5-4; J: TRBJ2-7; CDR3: ASSLDGLSYEQY
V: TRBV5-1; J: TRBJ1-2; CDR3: ASSFQGRNYGYT
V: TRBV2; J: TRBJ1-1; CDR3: ASSRDMNTEAF